The entry below describes one T cell receptor beta chain. V trimming: 1 base; J trimming: 6 bases; junction bases outside the gene matches: 3. Looked up from germline, CDR1 is MDHEN and CDR2 is SYDVKM. The CDR3 is made up of 14 amino acids. The data were taken from a study of blood T cell repertoires in COVID-19. Turning to the study itself: Samples came from the United States, Italy and Spain, spanning acute and convalescent COVID-19. T cells, B-cell-depleted T cells, or PBMCs supplied cDNA or gDNA.

In the original processing: It was from reference gene primer amplification that nucleated cell counts were estimated. The repertoire was sequenced with immunoSEQ multiplex PCR; TCRdb's copy has only in-frame clones and lacks some. The DNA was the basis for D and trimming; V, J and clone size are from that table. The sample gives around 190,000 clones, 65% to 90% of which show up once; roughly 13% is in the top ten. Sample: peripheral blood. This clonotype was sampled from a human donor in a cohort sampled during active COVID-19. The chain uses TRBV28 and TRBJ1-5; TRBD1 agrees at 7 bases. This CDR3 is CASSLSQGSQPQHF. The CDR3 DNA sequence: TGTGCCAGCAGTTTATCACAGGGGAGTCAGCCCCAGCATTTT.